The present TCR beta chain was sequenced within a study of T cell responses to AZD1222 COVID-19 vaccine. Whole-study findings and limits: Donors were largely white British and mainly female; clonal diversity was possibly underestimated. Reports say nearly half of spike-specific TCRs go after unmutated variant regions. Just six people given AZD1222 tested seropositive at baseline.

The repertoire was sequenced with immunoSEQ multiplex PCR; TCRdb's copy has only in-frame clones and lacks some. The top ten clones hold around 1.9% of a sample with about 180,000 clones, 80% to 95% of them seen once. The analysis combined second doses at about 4 or about 12 weeks. V was clipped by 7 bases and J by 5 bases, with 6 bases between them. The CDR3 runs 11 residues. Germline lookup yields CDR1 SNHLY and CDR2 FYNNEI. As to this clone: Its antigen is unidentified.

The chain carries TRBV2 and TRBJ2-4; a weak D match, TRBD1 (5 bases). This TCR came from an adult who received the AZD1222 COVID-19 vaccine. The sample consisted of peripheral blood, taken 28 days after the second AZD1222 dose. CDR3 amino acids: CASKTENIQYF. CDR3 in DNA: TGTGCCAGCAAGACAGAAAACATTCAGTACTTC.